Listed below are T cell receptor beta chains from one sample, sequenced in a study of blood T cell repertoires in COVID-19. Sequenced by immunoSEQ multiplex PCR; TCRdb stores in-frame clones only, minus some. The sample lists 55,000 to 65,000 clones; approximately 80% were seen once. The sequenced sample consisted of peripheral blood. These receptors were taken from a man between 60 and 75 years old with acute or convalescent COVID-19. Both conserved end residues are part of each CDR3. A D gene is named only where the DNA matches it firmly. Some rows mark clone size as missing; the rest say once, few, many or name a class of expanded clone.

J,V,size,D,DNA,CDR3
TRBJ2-1,TRBV28,.,TRBD1,TGTGCCAGCAGTCTTATACAGGGGGGCCGTTGGAATGAGCAGTTCTTC,CASSLIQGGRWNEQFF
TRBJ1-2,TRBV7-9,.,.,TGTGCCAGCAGCTTCAATAACTATGGCTACACCTTC,CASSFNNYGYTF
TRBJ2-3,TRBV28,.,TRBD2,TGTGCCAGCAGCCCATACTCGGGGGCGGGGGGGGATACGCAGTATTTT,CASSPYSGAGGDTQYF
TRBJ2-1,TRBV6-5,.,.,TGTGCCGTGAGGGCCGCCTGGAGCTCCTACAATGAGCAGTTCTTC,CAVRAAWSSYNEQFF
TRBJ1-2,TRBV7-8,.,.,TGTGCCAGCAGCTTAGGTGGCAGGTCTGGCTACACCTTC,CASSLGGRSGYTF
TRBJ1-1,TRBV12-3/TRBV12-4,.,.,TGTGCCAACCGGGTGGGACTTGAAGCTTTCTTT,CANRVGLEAFF
TRBJ1-2,TRBV7-2,.,TRBD1,TGTGCCAGCAGCCAGGACAGGGAAGCTGGCTACACCTTC,CASSQDREAGYTF
TRBJ2-3,TRBV12-5,.,TRBD1,TGTGCTAGTGGTCTCGGGACAGGATCCACAGATACGCAGTATTTT,CASGLGTGSTDTQYF
TRBJ2-3,TRBV2,.,.,TGTGCCAGCCGAGTGAGGGGCACAGATACGCAGTATTTT,CASRVRGTDTQYF
TRBJ1-2,TRBV5-1,.,.,TGCGCCAGCAGCTCCGGGACTCCGGGGGGTGGAGATGGCTACACCTTC,CASSSGTPGGGDGYTF
TRBJ1-1,TRBV18,few,.,TGTGCCAGCTCACCAACGGGTACGAGCACTGAAGCTTTCTTT,CASSPTGTSTEAFF
TRBJ2-5,TRBV11-1,few,.,TGTGCCAGCAGCCCGAATTCACAACAGACCCAGTACTTC,CASSPNSQQTQYF
TRBJ2-5,TRBV7-2,.,.,TGTGCCAGCAGCTTAGGGACTTTGGAGACCCAGTACTTC,CASSLGTLETQYF
TRBJ2-3,TRBV6-2/TRBV6-3,.,.,TGTGCCAGCAGTTCCGCGGGACAGACCACAGATACGCAGTATTTT,CASSSAGQTTDTQYF
TRBJ1-1,TRBV2,few,.,TGTGCCAGCAGTGGCTCAGGCGTCACTGAAGCTTTCTTT,CASSGSGVTEAFF
TRBJ2-7,TRBV25-1,.,.,TGTGCCAGCAGTGAGGGAACAGGGACGGTCGGCGAGCAGTACTTC,CASSEGTGTVGEQYF
TRBJ2-3,TRBV27,.,.,TGTGCCAGCAGGGGAGCAGGGGGCACAGATACGCAGTATTTT,CASRGAGGTDTQYF
TRBJ2-7,TRBV7-5,.,.,TGTGTCAGAAGCCTTAGAGGACAGCAAGGCTACGAGCAGTACTTC,CVRSLRGQQGYEQYF
TRBJ2-5,TRBV11-2,.,TRBD2,TGTGCCAGCAGGCAACTAGCGGGAGTCCAAGAGACCCAGTACTTC,CASRQLAGVQETQYF
TRBJ1-1,TRBV29-1,.,.,TGCAGCGTTGAAGGCAGTATGAACACTGAAGCTTTCTTT,CSVEGSMNTEAFF
TRBJ1-1,TRBV19,.,TRBD1,TGTGCCAGTACCGAGAGGGGAACAGGGGCCCGCGCTGAAGCTTTCTTT,CASTERGTGARAEAFF
TRBJ1-2,TRBV27,once,.,TGTGCCAGCAGTTTCGGCAGGGGAGACTATGGCTACACCTTC,CASSFGRGDYGYTF
TRBJ2-2,TRBV28,.,.,TGTGCCAGTAGTTTGGCCACCGGGGAGCTGTTTTTT,CASSLATGELFF
TRBJ1-2,TRBV5-1,once,.,TGCGCCAGCAGCTTGATTGGGGGGAGCGGTGGCTACACCTTC,CASSLIGGSGGYTF
TRBJ2-3,TRBV5-1,few,TRBD1,TGCGCCAGCAGCTTGCCGACAGGGGGCGGCGCAGATACGCAGTATTTT,CASSLPTGGGADTQYF
TRBJ1-2,TRBV6-5,.,TRBD1,TGTGCCAGCAGCGATAAGACAGGGGGTTACTATGGCTACACCTTC,CASSDKTGGYYGYTF
TRBJ2-5,TRBV29-1,.,TRBD2,TGCAGCGCCCACGCTAGCGGTGAGACCCAGTACTTC,CSAHASGETQYF
TRBJ2-1,TRBV2,once,.,TGTGCCAGCAATTACCAGGGGTCGAATGAGCAGTTCTTC,CASNYQGSNEQFF
TRBJ1-6,TRBV19,.,.,TGTGCCAGTAGTATGGGCTCTAATTCACCCCTCCACTTT,CASSMGSNSPLHF
TRBJ2-1,TRBV5-4,.,TRBD2,TGTGCCAGCAGCTCCGGGACTAGTGGTTTGGTTTTCAATGAGCAGTTCTTC,CASSSGTSGLVFNEQFF
TRBJ1-6,TRBV6-2/TRBV6-3,.,TRBD1,TGTGCCAGCAGTAAGGACAGGAATAATTCACCCCTCCACTTT,CASSKDRNNSPLHF
TRBJ1-5,TRBV5-1,.,TRBD1,TGCGCCAGCAGCTTGGGACAGGGGGGTATGCAGCCCCAGCATTTT,CASSLGQGGMQPQHF
TRBJ2-1,TRBV7-9,.,.,TGTGCCAGCACCCCCGAGAATGAGCAGTTCTTC,CASTPENEQFF
TRBJ1-1,TRBV7-8,once,.,TGTGCCAGCAGCTTCCTGGGGGGCACTGAAGCTTTCTTT,CASSFLGGTEAFF
TRBJ1-6,TRBV6-4,.,.,TGTGCCAGCAGTGACTCCGGGCAGGGCGGTTCACCCCTCCACTTT,CASSDSGQGGSPLHF
TRBJ2-2,TRBV9,once,TRBD2,TGTGCCAGCAGCGTAGTTCGCGGGGGTAACACCGGGGAGCTGTTTTTT,CASSVVRGGNTGELFF
TRBJ1-1,TRBV7-9,.,.,TGTGCCAGCAGCTTCGGGTCGAACACTGAAGCTTTCTTT,CASSFGSNTEAFF
TRBJ2-7,TRBV18,.,.,TGTGCCAGCTCACCGGCGGGCCCAACCTACGAGCAGTACTTC,CASSPAGPTYEQYF
TRBJ2-5,TRBV5-1,.,TRBD2,TGCGCCAGCAGCTTTGGGACTAGCGAAGAGACCCAGTACTTC,CASSFGTSEETQYF
TRBJ1-3,TRBV6-5,.,.,TGTGCCAGCAGGATGGCCCCAGGCTCTGGAAACACCATATATTTT,CASRMAPGSGNTIYF
TRBJ2-1,TRBV10-3,.,.,TGTGCCATCAGTGAGGGCCCCAGCTCCTACAATGAGCAGTTCTTC,CAISEGPSSYNEQFF
TRBJ2-3,TRBV6-1,once,TRBD2,TGTGCCAGCAGTGAGGTAGCGGGGGGGAGAGATACGCAGTATTTT,CASSEVAGGRDTQYF
TRBJ2-4,TRBV24-1,.,.,TGTGCCACCAGTGAGGCGGGCGGGGACAAAAACATTCAGTACTTC,CATSEAGGDKNIQYF
TRBJ1-2,TRBV6-1,.,TRBD1,TGTGCCAGCAGTGAAACTGGACAGGGAATCTATGGCTACACCTTC,CASSETGQGIYGYTF
TRBJ1-3,TRBV27,few,.,TGTGCCAGCAGTGCGAGCGGAGTGGGACTCATATATTTT,CASSASGVGLIYF
TRBJ2-7,TRBV18,.,.,TGTGCCAGCTCACCGGGCGGGACCGAGCAGTACTTC,CASSPGGTEQYF
TRBJ1-5,TRBV30,.,.,TGTGCCTGGAGTCGACAGAACAATCAGCCCCAGCATTTT,CAWSRQNNQPQHF
TRBJ2-3,TRBV5-1,few,TRBD1,TGCGCCAGCAGCCCGGGACAGAACACAGATACGCAGTATTTT,CASSPGQNTDTQYF
TRBJ2-1,TRBV6-5,.,.,TGTGCCAGCCCCGGACAGAGGGGCTACAATGAGCAGTTCTTC,CASPGQRGYNEQFF
TRBJ1-2,TRBV5-4,few,.,TGTGCCAGCAGCTTTAGCGGGAGCTATGGCTACACCTTC,CASSFSGSYGYTF
TRBJ1-6,TRBV18,.,.,TGTGCCAGCTCACCTACGGGGAAGGATTCACCCCTCCACTTT,CASSPTGKDSPLHF
TRBJ1-2,TRBV30,.,.,TGTGCCTTAACAGGGAACTATGGCTACACCTTC,CALTGNYGYTF
TRBJ1-1,TRBV4-1,once,TRBD1,TGCGCCAGCAGCCACCCCGGGACAGGGGACACTGAAGCTTTCTTT,CASSHPGTGDTEAFF